One and the same sample provided the 10 T cell receptor beta chains below, sequenced in a study of T cell responses to AZD1222 COVID-19 vaccine. Using immunoSEQ multiplex PCR, the repertoire was profiled, and TCRdb retains in-frame clones only, with some absent. This sample carries 70,000 to 75,000 clones, 70% to 90% of them seen once, and the ten largest clones take under 1.5%. Source: peripheral blood, taken 28 days after the second AZD1222 dose. These receptors all come from an adult who received the AZD1222 COVID-19 vaccine.

V and J are TRBV21-1 and TRBJ1-2; TRBD1, the table's D call, was not compared with the DNA. TRBV21-1 counts as a pseudogene. This CDR3 has 14 amino acids. CDR3 DNA sequence: TGTGCCAGCAGCGGTACAGGGGAGACAGGTGGCTACACCTTC. It yields the protein CASSGTGETGGYTF.

The sample holds one count of this clone. The genes are TRBV29-1 and TRBJ2-3, with 7 bases matching TRBD1. Germline values: CDR1 SQVTM, CDR2 ANQGSEA. The CDR3 extends over 13 amino acids. Trimming cost V 6 bases and J 4 bases; bases outside gene matches: 7. The CDR3 loop is CSVATGLADTQYF. CDR3 bases: TGCAGCGTCGCGACAGGGTTGGCAGATACGCAGTATTTT.

This chain uses TRBV14 with TRBJ1-1, with D possibly TRBD1 on 6 matching bases. V was clipped by 0 bases and J by 10 bases, with 15 bases between them. CDR3 length: 14 residues. CDR1 and CDR2 (germline): SGHDN, FVKESK. The CDR3 here is CASSQEGARPRAFF. CDR3 DNA sequence: TGTGCCAGCAGCCAAGAGGGGGCACGTCCTCGAGCTTTCTTT.

The chain links TRBV7-2 to TRBJ1-3; D is undetermined. The CDR3 is 13 residues long. V lost 5 bases, J lost 2 bases, and 7 bases lay in between. Germline values: CDR1 SGHTA, CDR2 FQGNSA. The DNA for the CDR3 is TGTGCCAGCAGCCGCGACCCTGGAAACACCATATATTTT. This sequence encodes CASSRDPGNTIYF. Complete variable domain (other parts from reference TRBV7-2 and TRBJ1-3): GAGVSQSPSNKVTEKGKDVELRCDPISGHTALYWYRQSLGQGLEFLIYFQGNSAPDKSGLPSDRFSAERTGGSVSTLTIQRTQQEDSAVYLCASSRDPGNTIYFGEGSWLTVV.

CDR3 region: CASSLTSLAGDEQYF. The CDR3 nucleotides read TGCGCCAGCAGCCTTACGTCCCTAGCGGGAGACGAGCAGTACTTC. The V gene is TRBV4-1, the J gene TRBJ2-7; 10 positions agree with TRBD2. The V segment lost 4 bases and the J segment 5 bases; nucleotides outside the gene matches: 8. CDR1 and CDR2 (germline): MGHRA, YSYEKL. The CDR3 is made up of 15 amino acids.

This chain links TRBV9 with TRBJ2-5; D is ambiguous. This CDR3 has 12 amino acids. Trimming stripped 3 bases from V and 7 bases from J, with 10 bases between. CDR1 is SGDLS and CDR2 is YYNGEE in the germline V gene. The DNA of the CDR3 is TGTGCCAGCAGCGCAAATCCAGGGACCCAGTACTTC. Protein product: CASSANPGTQYF.

The chain links TRBV6-5 to TRBJ2-3; TRBD2 is a possible D gene (5 bases). Germline assignment: CDR1 MNHEY and CDR2 SVGAGI. The CDR3 covers 16 residues. V gave up 3 bases and J gave up 0 bases, with 13 bases separating them. This CDR3 reads CASSYQRLSSTDTQYF. DNA of the CDR3: TGTGCCAGCAGTTATCAACGACTATCTAGCACAGATACGCAGTATTTT.

The chain links TRBV7-3 to TRBJ1-2; a weak D match, TRBD1 (6 bases). Trimming stripped 5 bases from V and 5 bases from J, with 18 bases between. CDR1 SGHTA and CDR2 FQGTGA come from the germline V gene. The CDR3 extends over 15 amino acids. CDR3: CASSQGQGPLYGYTF. The CDR3, as DNA: TGTGCCAGCAGCCAGGGGCAGGGGCCACTTTATGGCTACACCTTC.

This chain links TRBV7-9 with TRBJ1-3; D call uncertain. The CDR3 sequence is 16 residues long. Trimming pared 8 bases from V and 0 bases from J, leaving 17 bases between. Germline CDR1 SEHNR, CDR2 FQNEAQ (reference sequence). CDR3 in DNA: TGTGCCAGCGGGCCCCCGAAAGTGAGCTCTGGAAACACCATATATTTT. It specifies CASGPPKVSSGNTIYF.

This CDR3 reads CSVRLAGGRETQYF. Written as DNA, the CDR3 is TGCAGCGTTCGACTAGCGGGAGGGCGGGAGACCCAGTACTTC. This chain uses TRBV29-1 with TRBJ2-5; 14 bases map to TRBD2. J gave up 5 bases and V 5 bases, and 4 bases lay outside the gene matches. The germline CDR1 and CDR2 sequences are SQVTM and ANQGSEA. This CDR3 has 14 amino acids. The whole variable domain, remainder taken from reference TRBV29-1 and TRBJ2-5, is SAVISQKPSRDICQRGTSLTIQCQVDSQVTMMFWYRQQPGQSLTLIATANQGSEATYESGFVIDKFPISRPNLTFSTLTVSNMSPEDSSIYLCSVRLAGGRETQYFGPGTRLLVL.